This T cell receptor beta chain was documented in a study of T cell changes during pregnancy in multiple sclerosis. Only in-frame clones appear in the TCRdb table, and some are missing; sequencing was by immunoSEQ multiplex PCR. This sample has approximately 99,000 clones, with 90% found just once. The germline V and J ends were trimmed by 1 base and 3 bases, with 6 bases remaining between them. The V gene's germline CDR1 is SEHNR and CDR2 FQNEAQ (reference sequence). The CDR3 is 13 amino acids. This rearrangement joins TRBV7-9 to TRBJ2-5; D gene uncertain. The source was peripheral blood, collected in the second trimester of pregnancy. This receptor was identified in a female donor in good health, enrolled as a control in a pregnancy study. CDR3 sequence (DNA): TGTGCCAGCAGCTTAGGGGCCAAAGAGACCCAGTACTTC. Translating gives CASSLGAKETQYF.